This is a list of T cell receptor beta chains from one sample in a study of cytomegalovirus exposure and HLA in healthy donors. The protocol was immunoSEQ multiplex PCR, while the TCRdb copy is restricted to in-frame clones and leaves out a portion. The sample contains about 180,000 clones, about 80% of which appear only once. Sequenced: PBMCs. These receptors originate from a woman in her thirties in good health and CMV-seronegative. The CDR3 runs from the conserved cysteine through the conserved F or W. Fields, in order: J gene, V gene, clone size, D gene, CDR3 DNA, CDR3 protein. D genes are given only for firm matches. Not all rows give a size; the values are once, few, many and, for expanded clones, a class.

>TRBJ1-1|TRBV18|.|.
TGTGCCAGCTCACCCCCGCCAGGGGATACTGAAGCTTTCTTT
CASSPPPGDTEAFF
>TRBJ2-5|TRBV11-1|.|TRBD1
TGTGCCAGCAGCTACCTGGGACAGGGGGAGACCCAGTACTTC
CASSYLGQGETQYF
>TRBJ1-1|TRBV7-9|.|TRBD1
TGTGCCAGCAGCCGCGCGGGACAGGGGGAACAGAACACTGAAGCTTTCTTT
CASSRAGQGEQNTEAFF
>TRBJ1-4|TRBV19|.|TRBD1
TGTGCCAGTAGTGGTCAACAGGGGGCGTATGAAAAACTGTTTTTT
CASSGQQGAYEKLFF
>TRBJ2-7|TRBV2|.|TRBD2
TGTGCCAGCAGTGAAGGACTAGCGCGGTACGAGCAGTACTTC
CASSEGLARYEQYF
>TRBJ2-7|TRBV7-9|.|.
TGTGCCAGCGGGTCAGCGTCGTACTACGAGCAGTACTTC
CASGSASYYEQYF
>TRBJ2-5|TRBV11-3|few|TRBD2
TGTGCCAGCAGCCGCGGGGGTGGGCAAGAGACCCAGTACTTC
CASSRGGGQETQYF
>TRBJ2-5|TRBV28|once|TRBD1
TGTGCCAGCAGTTTACTCCCAGGGGGCCGGACCCAGTACTTC
CASSLLPGGRTQYF
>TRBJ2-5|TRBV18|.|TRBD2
TGTGCCAGCTCACTCGGACTAGCTTCCCAAGAGACCCAGTACTTC
CASSLGLASQETQYF
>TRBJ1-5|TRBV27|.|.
TGTGCCAGCAGTTTGGGCAGGGGAAATCAGCCCCAGCATTTT
CASSLGRGNQPQHF
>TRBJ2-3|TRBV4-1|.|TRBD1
TGCGCCAGCAGCCAAGTGAAGGGGGCAGGAGATACGCAGTATTTT
CASSQVKGAGDTQYF
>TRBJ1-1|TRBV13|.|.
TGTGCCAGCAGCTCGACAGGCCGGGGATATGCAGCTTTCTTT
CASSSTGRGYAAFF
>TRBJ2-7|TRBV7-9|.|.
TGTGCCAGCAGGCCTCTGGGCAGCTACGAGCAGTACTTC
CASRPLGSYEQYF
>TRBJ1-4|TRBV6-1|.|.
TGTGCCAGCTCGGGGAACATTGGGGAAAAACTGTTTTTT
CASSGNIGEKLFF
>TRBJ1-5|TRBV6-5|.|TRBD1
TGTGCCTCGTCCCGGGACAGGGCCGGTCAGCCCCAGCATTTT
CASSRDRAGQPQHF
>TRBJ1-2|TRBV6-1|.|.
TGTGCCAGCAGATCACAGGGCTTGAGTGGCTACACCTTC
CASRSQGLSGYTF
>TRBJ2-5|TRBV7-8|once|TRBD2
TGTGCCAGCAGCTTACGACTAGCGGGAGTCAAGGCGGAGACCCAGTACTTC
CASSLRLAGVKAETQYF
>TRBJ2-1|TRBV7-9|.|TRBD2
TGTTCCAGCAGCTTAGGTGGGAGGGGTTTCGTTAATGAGCAGTTCTTC
CSSSLGGRGFVNEQFF
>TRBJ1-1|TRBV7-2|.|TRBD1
TGTGCCAGCAGCTTCCAGGACAGGGCCACTGAAGCTTTCTTT
CASSFQDRATEAFF
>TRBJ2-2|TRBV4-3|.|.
TGCGCCAGCAGCCAAGTGGCCAGGGTGCAAGGGTCCGGGGAGCTGTTTTTT
CASSQVARVQGSGELFF
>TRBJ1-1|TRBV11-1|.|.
TGTGCCAGCAGCCGAAAGCGGACAGAGAACACTGAAGCTTTCTTT
CASSRKRTENTEAFF
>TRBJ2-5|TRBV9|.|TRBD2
TGTGCCAGCAGCGTGGGGACTAGCGCACAAGAGACCCAGTACTTC
CASSVGTSAQETQYF
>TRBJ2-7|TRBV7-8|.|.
TGTGCCAGCAGCCCTCCCGGGACTGGGTTCTACGAGCAGTACTTC
CASSPPGTGFYEQYF
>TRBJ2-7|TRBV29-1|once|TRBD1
TGCAGCGTCGCATACAGGGGTGGAGAGCAGTACTTC
CSVAYRGGEQYF
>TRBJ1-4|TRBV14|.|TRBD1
TGTGCCAGCAGCCAAATTACAGGGGGGTCTAATGAAAAACTGTTTTTT
CASSQITGGSNEKLFF
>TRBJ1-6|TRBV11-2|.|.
TGTGCCAGCAGCTTGCGGGGGGACTCCACTTTGGCAAGGGGGTCACCCCTCCACTTT
CASSLRGDSTLARGSPLHF
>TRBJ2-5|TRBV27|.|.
TGTGCCAGCCGATATGTGGCAGGGGCGTATAAAGAGACCCAGTACTTC
CASRYVAGAYKETQYF
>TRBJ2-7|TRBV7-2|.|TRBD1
TGTGCCAGCAGCAGGGACAGAACCTCCTACGAGCAGTACTTC
CASSRDRTSYEQYF
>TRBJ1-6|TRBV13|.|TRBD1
TGTGCCAGCAGCTCGGGTCGACAGGGACGTAATTCACCCCTCCACTTT
CASSSGRQGRNSPLHF
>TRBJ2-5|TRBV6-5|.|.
TGTGCCAGCAGTTTCGGAGAGACCCAGTACTTC
CASSFGETQYF
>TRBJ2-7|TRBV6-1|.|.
TGTGCCAGCAGGGGATTGCGGGGCGGCAGCGAGCAGTACTTC
CASRGLRGGSEQYF
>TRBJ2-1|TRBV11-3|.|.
TGTGCCAGCAGCTCCAGGGGTTCAAACAATGAGCAGTTCTTC
CASSSRGSNNEQFF
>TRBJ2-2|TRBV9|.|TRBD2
TGTGCCAGCAGCGATGGGCGGGGGGCGAACACCGGGGAGCTGTTTTTT
CASSDGRGANTGELFF
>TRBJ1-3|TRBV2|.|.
TGTGCCAGCGGAACCCGACAGCCCAGCTCTGGAAACACCATATATTTT
CASGTRQPSSGNTIYF
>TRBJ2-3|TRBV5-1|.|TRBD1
TGCGCCAGCAGCCGCTGGACAGGGGGCGCAGATACGCAGTATTTT
CASSRWTGGADTQYF
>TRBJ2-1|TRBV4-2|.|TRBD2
TGTGCCAGCAGCCAAGACATAAGACTAGCGGGTCACAATGAGCAGTTCTTC
CASSQDIRLAGHNEQFF
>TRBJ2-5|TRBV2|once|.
TGTGCCAGTGCCCTAGGGAGGGAGACCCAGTACTTC
CASALGRETQYF
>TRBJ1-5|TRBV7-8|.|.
TGTGCCAGCAGCTTAGGGGGGGGCGATCAGCCCCAGCATTTT
CASSLGGGDQPQHF
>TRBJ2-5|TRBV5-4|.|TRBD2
TGTGCCAGCAGCCGACCGGGGGGGAGGGGAGAGACCCAGTACTTC
CASSRPGGRGETQYF
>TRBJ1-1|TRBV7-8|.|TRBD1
TGTGCCAGCAGCTTACCTCCGGGACAGGGGCCTGAAGCTTTCTTT
CASSLPPGQGPEAFF
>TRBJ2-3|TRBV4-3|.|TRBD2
TGCGCCAGCAGCCAAGAGCCACTCCTCGGGCTAGCGGGAGGGGTCACAGATACGCAGTATTTT
CASSQEPLLGLAGGVTDTQYF
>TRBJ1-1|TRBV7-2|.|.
TGTGCCAGCAGCCCTCAGTGGGGAGGGGACACTGAAGCTTTCTTT
CASSPQWGGDTEAFF
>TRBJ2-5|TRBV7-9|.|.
TGTGCCAGCAGGAAGGGGGGGTTACAAGAGACCCAGTACTTC
CASRKGGLQETQYF
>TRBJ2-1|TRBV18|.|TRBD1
TGTGCCAGCTCACCAAACTCCGGGACAGGGACCTACAATGAGCAGTTCTTC
CASSPNSGTGTYNEQFF
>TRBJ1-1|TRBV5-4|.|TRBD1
TGTGCCAGCAGCCCCGACAGGGATGAAGCTTTCTTT
CASSPDRDEAFF